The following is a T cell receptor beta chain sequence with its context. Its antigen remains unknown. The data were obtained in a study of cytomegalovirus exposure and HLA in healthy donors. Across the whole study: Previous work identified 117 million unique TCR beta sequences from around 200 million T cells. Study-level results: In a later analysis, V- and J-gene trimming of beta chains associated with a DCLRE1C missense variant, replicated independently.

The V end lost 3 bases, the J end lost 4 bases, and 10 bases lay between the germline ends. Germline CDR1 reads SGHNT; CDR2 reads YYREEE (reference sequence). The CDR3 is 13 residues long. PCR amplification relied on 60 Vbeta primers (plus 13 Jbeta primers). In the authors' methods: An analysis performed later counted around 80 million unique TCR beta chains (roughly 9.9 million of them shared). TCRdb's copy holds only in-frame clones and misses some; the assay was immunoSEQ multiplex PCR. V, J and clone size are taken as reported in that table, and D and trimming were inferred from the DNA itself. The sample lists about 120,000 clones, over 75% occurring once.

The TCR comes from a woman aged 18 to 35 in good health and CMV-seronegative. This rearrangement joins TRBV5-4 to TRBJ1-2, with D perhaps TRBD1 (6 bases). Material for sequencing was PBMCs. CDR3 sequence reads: CASSSGGLYGYTF. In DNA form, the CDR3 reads TGTGCCAGCAGCTCGGGGGGGCTCTATGGCTACACCTTC.